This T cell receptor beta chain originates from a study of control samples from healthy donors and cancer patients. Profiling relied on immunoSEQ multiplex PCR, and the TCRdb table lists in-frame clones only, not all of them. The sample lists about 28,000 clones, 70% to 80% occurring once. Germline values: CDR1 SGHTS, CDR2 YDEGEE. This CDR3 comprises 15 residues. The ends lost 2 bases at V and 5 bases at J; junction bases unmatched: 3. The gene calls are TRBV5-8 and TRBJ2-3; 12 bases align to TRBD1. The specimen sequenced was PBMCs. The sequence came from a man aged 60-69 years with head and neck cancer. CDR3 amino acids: CASSLGTGGEDTQYF. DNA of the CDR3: TGTGCCAGCAGCTTAGGGACAGGGGGCGAAGATACGCAGTATTTT. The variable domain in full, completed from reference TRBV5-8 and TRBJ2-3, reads EAGVTQSPTHLIKTRGQQATLRCSPISGHTSVYWYQQALGLGLQFLLWYDEGEERNRGNFPPRFSGRQFPNYSSELNVNALELEDSALYLCASSLGTGGEDTQYFGPGTRLTVL.